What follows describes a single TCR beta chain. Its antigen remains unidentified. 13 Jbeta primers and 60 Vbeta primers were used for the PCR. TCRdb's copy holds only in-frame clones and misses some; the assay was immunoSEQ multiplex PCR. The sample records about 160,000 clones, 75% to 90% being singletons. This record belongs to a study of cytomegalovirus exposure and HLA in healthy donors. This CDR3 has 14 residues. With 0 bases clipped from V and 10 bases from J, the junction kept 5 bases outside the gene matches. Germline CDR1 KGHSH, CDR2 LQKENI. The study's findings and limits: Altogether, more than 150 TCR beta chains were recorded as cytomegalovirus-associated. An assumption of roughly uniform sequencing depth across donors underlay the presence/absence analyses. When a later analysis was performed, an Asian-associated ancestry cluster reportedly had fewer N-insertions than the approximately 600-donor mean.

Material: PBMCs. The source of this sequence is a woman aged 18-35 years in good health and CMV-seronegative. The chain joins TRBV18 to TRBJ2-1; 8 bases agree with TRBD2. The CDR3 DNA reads TGTGCCAGCTCACCACCCGGACTAGCTCCCGAGCAGTTCTTC. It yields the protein CASSPPGLAPEQFF.